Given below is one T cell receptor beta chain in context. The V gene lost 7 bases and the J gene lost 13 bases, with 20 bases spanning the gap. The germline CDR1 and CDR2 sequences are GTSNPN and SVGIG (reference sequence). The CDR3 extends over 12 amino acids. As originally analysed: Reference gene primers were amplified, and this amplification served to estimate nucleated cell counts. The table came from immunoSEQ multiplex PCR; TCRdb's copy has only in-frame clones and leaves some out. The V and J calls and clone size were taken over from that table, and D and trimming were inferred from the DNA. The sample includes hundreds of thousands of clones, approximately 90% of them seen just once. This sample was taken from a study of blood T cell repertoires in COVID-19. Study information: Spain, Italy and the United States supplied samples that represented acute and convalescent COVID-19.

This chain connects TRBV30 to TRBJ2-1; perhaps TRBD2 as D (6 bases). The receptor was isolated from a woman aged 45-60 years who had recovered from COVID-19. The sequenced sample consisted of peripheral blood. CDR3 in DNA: TGTGCCTCCGGTGGGACTGGGGCCTTTCAGTTCTTC. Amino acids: CASGGTGAFQFF.